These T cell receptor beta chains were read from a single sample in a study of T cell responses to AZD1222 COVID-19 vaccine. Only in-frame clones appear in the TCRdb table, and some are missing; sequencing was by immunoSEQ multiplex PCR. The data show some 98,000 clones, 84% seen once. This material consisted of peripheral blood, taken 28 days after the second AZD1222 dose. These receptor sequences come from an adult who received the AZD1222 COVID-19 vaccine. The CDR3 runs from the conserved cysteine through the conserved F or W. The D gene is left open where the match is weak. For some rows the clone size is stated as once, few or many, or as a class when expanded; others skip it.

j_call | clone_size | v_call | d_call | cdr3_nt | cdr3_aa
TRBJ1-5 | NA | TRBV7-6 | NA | TGTGCCAGCAGCTGGGGCCCCCCATCTAAAGGGGCCGCCGAGCCCCAGCATTTT | CASSWGPPSKGAAEPQHF
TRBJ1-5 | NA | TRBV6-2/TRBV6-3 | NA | TGTGCCAGCAGTTACACAAAACAGGGCGGTCAGCCCCAGCATTTT | CASSYTKQGGQPQHF
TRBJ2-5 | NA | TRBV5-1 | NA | TGCGCCAGCAGCTTGCCGCCTGGGGAGACCCAGTACTTC | CASSLPPGETQYF
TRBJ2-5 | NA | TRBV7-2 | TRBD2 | TGTGCCAGCAGCTATACTAGCGGGAGGACCCAAGAGACCCAGTACTTC | CASSYTSGRTQETQYF
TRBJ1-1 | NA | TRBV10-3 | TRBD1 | TGTGCCATCAGTGAGCCAAACAGGGGCGTGGGCACTGAAGCTTTCTTT | CAISEPNRGVGTEAFF
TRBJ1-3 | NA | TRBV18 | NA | TGTGCCAGCTCACCACCTAGACAGCTAAGCTCTGGAAACACCATATATTTT | CASSPPRQLSSGNTIYF
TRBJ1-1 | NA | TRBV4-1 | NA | TGCGCCAGCAGCCAAGGTATTATCGACTCCACTGAAGCTTTCTTT | CASSQGIIDSTEAFF
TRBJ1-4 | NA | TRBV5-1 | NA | TGCGCCAGCAGCCCTTGGGGCCCGGGGGCAGCTAATGAAAAACTGTTTTTT | CASSPWGPGAANEKLFF
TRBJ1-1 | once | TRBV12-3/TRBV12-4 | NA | TGTGCCAGCAGTCCCCGGGAGAACACTGAAGCTTTCTTT | CASSPRENTEAFF
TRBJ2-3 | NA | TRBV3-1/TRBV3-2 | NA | TGTGCCAGCAGCCAAGGGATTCCCCTAGCGATCACAGATACGCAGTATTTT | CASSQGIPLAITDTQYF
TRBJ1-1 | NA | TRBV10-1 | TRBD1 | TGCGCCAGCAGTGAACCACGACAGGGTAAAGCTTTCTTT | CASSEPRQGKAFF
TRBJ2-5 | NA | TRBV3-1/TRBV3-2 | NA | TGTGCCAGCAGCCTAAAGACGGAACAAGAGACCCAGTACTTC | CASSLKTEQETQYF
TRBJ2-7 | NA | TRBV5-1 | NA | TGCGCCAGCAGCTCGGGGTCCTCCTACGAGCAGTACTTC | CASSSGSSYEQYF
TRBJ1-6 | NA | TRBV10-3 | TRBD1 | TGTGCCATCAGTGAAAGGGACAGGGGAAATTCACCCCTCCACTTT | CAISERDRGNSPLHF
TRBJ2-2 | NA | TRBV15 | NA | TGTGCCACCAGCAGTTACCAAAGACGGCCCGGGGAGCTGTTTTTT | CATSSYQRRPGELFF
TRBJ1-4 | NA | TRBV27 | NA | TGTGCCAGCAGTTCACCATCCACGGCCGAAAAACTGTTTTTT | CASSSPSTAEKLFF
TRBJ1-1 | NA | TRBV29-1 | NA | TGCAGCGTTGGACAGACCAACACTGAAGCTTTCTTT | CSVGQTNTEAFF
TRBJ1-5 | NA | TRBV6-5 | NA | TGTGCCAGCAGTCGCGGCGGGTATCAGCCCCAGCATTTT | CASSRGGYQPQHF
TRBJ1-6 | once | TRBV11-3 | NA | TGTGCCAGCAGCTATGTGGGGGGAGGTATTTCACCCCTCCACTTT | CASSYVGGGISPLHF
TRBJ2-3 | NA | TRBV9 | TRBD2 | TGTGCCAGCAGCGTAAACCCGGTCGGTGCGGGAGGAGATACGCAGTATTTT | CASSVNPVGAGGDTQYF
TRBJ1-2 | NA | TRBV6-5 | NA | TGTGCCAGCAGCCGACTGGGGGGAGCGGGTGGCTACACCTTC | CASSRLGGAGGYTF
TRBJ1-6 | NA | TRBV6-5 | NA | TGTGCCAGCAGTTACCGGGCTACGGGTAATTCACCCCTCCACTTT | CASSYRATGNSPLHF
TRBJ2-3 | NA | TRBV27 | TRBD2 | TGTGCCAGCAGACGGACCGGGAGGGCTAAGGTTGATACGCAGTATTTT | CASRRTGRAKVDTQYF